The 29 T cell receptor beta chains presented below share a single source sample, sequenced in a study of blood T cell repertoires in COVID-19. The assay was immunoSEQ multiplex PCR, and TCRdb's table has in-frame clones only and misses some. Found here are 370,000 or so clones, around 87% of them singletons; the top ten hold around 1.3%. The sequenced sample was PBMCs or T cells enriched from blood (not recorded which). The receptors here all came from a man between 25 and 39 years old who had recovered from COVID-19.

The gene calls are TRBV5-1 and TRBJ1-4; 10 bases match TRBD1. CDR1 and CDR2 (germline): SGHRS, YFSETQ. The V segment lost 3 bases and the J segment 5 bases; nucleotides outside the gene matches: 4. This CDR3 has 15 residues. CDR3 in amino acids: CASSSGGQGNEKLFF. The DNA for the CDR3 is TGCGCCAGCAGCTCCGGGGGACAGGGGAATGAAAAACTGTTTTTT.

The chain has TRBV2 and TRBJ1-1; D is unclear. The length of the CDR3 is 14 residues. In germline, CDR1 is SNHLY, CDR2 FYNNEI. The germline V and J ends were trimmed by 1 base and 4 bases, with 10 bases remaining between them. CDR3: CASSEGRGRTEAFF. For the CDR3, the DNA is TGTGCCAGCAGTGAAGGACGCGGGCGCACTGAAGCTTTCTTT. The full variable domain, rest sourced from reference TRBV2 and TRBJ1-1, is EPEVTQTPSHQVTQMGQEVILRCVPISNHLYFYWYRQILGQKVEFLVSFYNNEISEKSEIFDDQFSVERPDGSNFTLKIRSTKLEDSAMYFCASSEGRGRTEAFFGQGTRLTVV.

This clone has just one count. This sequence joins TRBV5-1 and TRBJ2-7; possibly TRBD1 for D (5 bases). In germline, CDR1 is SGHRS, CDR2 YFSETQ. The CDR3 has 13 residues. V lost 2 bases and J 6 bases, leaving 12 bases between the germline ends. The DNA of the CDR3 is TGCGCCAGCAGCTTAGCAGGGCTGAGCGAGCAGTACTTC. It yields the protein CASSLAGLSEQYF.

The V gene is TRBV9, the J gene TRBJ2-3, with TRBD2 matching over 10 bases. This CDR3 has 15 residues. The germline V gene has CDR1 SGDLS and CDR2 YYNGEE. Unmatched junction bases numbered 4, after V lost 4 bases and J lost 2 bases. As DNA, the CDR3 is TGTGCCAGCAGCTTTAGCGGGGGGCCCACAGATACGCAGTATTTT. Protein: CASSFSGGPTDTQYF.

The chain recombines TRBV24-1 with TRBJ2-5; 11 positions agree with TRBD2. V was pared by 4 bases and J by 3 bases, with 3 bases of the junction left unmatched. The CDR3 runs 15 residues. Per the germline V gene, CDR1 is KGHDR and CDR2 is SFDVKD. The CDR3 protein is CATSDPTSGEETQYF. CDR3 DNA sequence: TGTGCCACCAGTGACCCGACTAGCGGGGAAGAGACCCAGTACTTC.

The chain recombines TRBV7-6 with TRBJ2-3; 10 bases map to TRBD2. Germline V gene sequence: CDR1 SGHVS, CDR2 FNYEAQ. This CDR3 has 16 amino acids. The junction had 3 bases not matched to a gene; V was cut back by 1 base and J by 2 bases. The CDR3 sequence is CASSLVLAGHTDTQYF. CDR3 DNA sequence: TGTGCCAGCAGCTTAGTACTAGCGGGGCACACAGATACGCAGTATTTT.

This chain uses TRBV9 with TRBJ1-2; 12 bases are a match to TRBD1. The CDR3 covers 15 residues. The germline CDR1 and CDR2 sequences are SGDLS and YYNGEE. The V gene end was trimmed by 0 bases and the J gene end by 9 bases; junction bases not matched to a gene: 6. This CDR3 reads CASSVDPGQGASYTF. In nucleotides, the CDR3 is TGTGCCAGCAGCGTAGATCCGGGACAGGGGGCTAGCTACACCTTC.

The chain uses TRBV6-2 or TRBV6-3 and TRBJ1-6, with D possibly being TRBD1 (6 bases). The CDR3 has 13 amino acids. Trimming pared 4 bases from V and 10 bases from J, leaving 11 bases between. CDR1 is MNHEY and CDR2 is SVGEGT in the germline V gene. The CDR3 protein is CASSSGTSSPLHF. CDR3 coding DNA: TGTGCCAGCAGTTCCGGGACATCCTCACCCCTCCACTTT.

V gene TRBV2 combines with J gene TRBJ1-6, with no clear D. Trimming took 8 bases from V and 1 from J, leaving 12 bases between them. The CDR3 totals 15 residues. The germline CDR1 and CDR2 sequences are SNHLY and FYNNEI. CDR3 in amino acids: CASSPEASYNSPLHF. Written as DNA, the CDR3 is TGTGCCAGCTCCCCCGAGGCGTCCTATAATTCACCCCTCCACTTT.

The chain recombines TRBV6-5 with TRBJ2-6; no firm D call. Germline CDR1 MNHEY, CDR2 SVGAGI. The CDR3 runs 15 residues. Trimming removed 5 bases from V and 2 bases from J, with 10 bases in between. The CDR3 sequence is CASSNRVPGANVLTF. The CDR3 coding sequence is TGTGCCAGCAGTAACCGGGTCCCTGGGGCCAACGTCCTGACTTTC.

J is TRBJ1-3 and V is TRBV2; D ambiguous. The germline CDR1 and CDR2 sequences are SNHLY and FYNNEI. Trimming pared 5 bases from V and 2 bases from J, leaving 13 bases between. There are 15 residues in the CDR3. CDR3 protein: CASSPLSEAGNTIYF. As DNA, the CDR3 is TGTGCCAGCAGTCCTCTGAGTGAGGCTGGAAACACCATATATTTT.

CDR3 nucleotides: TGTGCCAGCAGCCCATCACAGGGTGCTGGAAACACCATATATTTT. This sequence encodes CASSPSQGAGNTIYF. The rearrangement joins TRBV7-2 to TRBJ1-3, with D possibly matching TRBD1 (6 bases). Deletions cut 5 bases from V and 2 bases from J, with 13 bases between. The CDR3 spans 15 residues. Germline V gene data show CDR1 as SGHTA and CDR2 as FQGNSA.

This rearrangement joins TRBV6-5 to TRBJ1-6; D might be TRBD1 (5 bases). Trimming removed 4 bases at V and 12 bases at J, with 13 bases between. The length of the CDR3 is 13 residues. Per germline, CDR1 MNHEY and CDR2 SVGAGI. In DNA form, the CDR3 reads TGTGCCAGCAGTTCTGGACGGGGGGGACCCCTCCACTTT. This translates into CASSSGRGGPLHF.

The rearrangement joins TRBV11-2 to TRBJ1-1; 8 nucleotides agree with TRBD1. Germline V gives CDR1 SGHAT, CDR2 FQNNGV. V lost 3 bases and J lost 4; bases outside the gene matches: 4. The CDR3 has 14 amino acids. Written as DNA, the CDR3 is TGTGCCAGCAGCTTCGACAGGGGAGGCACTGAAGCTTTCTTT. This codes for CASSFDRGGTEAFF.

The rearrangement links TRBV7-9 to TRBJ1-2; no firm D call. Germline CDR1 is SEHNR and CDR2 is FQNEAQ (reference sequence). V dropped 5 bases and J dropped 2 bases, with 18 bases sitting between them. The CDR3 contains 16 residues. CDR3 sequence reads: CASSDLIQRANYGYTF. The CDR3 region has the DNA TGTGCCAGCAGCGACCTTATACAGAGAGCAAACTATGGCTACACCTTC.

Here the CDR3 DNA reads TGTGCCAGTAGTCCACCAGCAGGTCCGCAGTACTTC. It codes for CASSPPAGPQYF. V usage is TRBV19 and J usage is TRBJ2-5; D is uncertain. Germline loops: CDR1 LNHDA, CDR2 SQIVND (reference sequence). Trimming shortened V by 5 bases and J by 11 bases, and 15 bases separated the two germline ends. The CDR3 length is 12 residues.

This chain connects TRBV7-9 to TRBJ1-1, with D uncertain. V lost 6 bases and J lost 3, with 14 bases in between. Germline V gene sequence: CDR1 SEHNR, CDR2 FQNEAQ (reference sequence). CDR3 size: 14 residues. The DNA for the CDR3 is TGTGCCAGCAGTTTGACGACCCGGGACACTGAAGCTTTCTTT. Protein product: CASSLTTRDTEAFF.

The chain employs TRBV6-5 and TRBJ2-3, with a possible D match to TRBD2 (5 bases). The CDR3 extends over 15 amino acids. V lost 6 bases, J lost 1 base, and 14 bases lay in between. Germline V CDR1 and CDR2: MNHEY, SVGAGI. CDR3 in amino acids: CASRNRGLGTDTQYF. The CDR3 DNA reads TGTGCCAGCAGGAATAGAGGACTCGGCACAGATACGCAGTATTTT.

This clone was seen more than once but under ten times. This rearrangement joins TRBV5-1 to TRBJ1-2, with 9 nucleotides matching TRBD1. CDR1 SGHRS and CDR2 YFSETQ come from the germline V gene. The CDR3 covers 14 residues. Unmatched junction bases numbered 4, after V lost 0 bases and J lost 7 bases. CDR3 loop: CASSLGTGDGGYTF. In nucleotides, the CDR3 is TGCGCCAGCAGCTTGGGGACAGGGGATGGTGGCTACACCTTC.

Here the CDR3 DNA reads TGTGCCAGCAGCCAAGCAGGGGGTGAGGGTCAGCCCCAGCATTTT. This codes for CASSQAGGEGQPQHF. The chain employs TRBV3-1 (or the pseudogene TRBV3-2) and TRBJ1-5, with 7 positions matching TRBD1. The CDR3 is made up of 15 amino acids. After removal of 1 base from V and 6 bases from J, the junction contained 6 bases not matched to a gene. CDR1 LGHDT and CDR2 YNNKEL come from the germline V gene (reference sequence).

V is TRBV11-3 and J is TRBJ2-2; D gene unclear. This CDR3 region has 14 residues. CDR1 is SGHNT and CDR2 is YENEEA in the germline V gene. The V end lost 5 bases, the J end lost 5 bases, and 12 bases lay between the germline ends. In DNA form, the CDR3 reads TGTGCCAGCAGCCCCCGGTCGGGTACCGGGGAGCTGTTTTTT. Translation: CASSPRSGTGELFF.

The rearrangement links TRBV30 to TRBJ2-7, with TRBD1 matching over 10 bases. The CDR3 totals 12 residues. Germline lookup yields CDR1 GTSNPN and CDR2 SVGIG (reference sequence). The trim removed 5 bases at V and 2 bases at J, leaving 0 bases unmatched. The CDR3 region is CAWGTGAYEQYF. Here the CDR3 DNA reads TGTGCCTGGGGGACAGGGGCCTACGAGCAGTACTTC.

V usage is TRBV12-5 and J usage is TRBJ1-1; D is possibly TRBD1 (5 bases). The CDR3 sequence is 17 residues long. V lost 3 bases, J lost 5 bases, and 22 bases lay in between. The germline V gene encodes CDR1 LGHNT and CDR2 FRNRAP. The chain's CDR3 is CASGFNLRRRGDTEAFF. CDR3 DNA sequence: TGTGCTAGTGGTTTTAATTTAAGGAGGAGGGGAGATACTGAAGCTTTCTTT. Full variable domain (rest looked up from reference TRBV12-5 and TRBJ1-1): DARVTQTPRHKVTEMGQEVTMRCQPILGHNTVFWYRQTMMQGLELLAYFRNRAPLDDSGMPKDRFSAEMPDATLATLKIQPSEPRDSAVYFCASGFNLRRRGDTEAFFGQGTRLTVV.

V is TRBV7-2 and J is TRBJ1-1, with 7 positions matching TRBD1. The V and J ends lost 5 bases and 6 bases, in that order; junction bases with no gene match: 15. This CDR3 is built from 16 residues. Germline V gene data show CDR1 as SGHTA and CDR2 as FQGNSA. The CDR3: CASSQSDRTLLAEAFF. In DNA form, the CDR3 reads TGTGCCAGCAGCCAATCGGACAGGACCCTTCTCGCTGAAGCTTTCTTT.

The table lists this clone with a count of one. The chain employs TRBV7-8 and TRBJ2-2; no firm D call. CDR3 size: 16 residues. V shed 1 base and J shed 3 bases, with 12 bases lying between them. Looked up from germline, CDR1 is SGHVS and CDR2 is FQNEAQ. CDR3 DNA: TGTGCCAGCAGCTTAGGCAGGCCCCCCTACACCGGGGAGCTGTTTTTT. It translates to CASSLGRPPYTGELFF.

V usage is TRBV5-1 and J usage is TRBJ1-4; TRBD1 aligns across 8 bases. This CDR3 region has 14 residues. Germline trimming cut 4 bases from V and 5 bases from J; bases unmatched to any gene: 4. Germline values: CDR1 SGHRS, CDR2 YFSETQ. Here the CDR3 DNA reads TGCGCCAGCAGCGGGGACAGGTTCAATGAAAAACTGTTTTTT. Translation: CASSGDRFNEKLFF.

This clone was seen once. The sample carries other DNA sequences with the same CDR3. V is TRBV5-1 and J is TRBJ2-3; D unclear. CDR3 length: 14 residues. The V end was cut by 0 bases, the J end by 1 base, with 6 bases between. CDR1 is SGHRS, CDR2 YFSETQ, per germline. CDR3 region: CASSLEGGTDTQYF. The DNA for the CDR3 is TGCGCCAGCAGCTTGGAAGGAGGCACAGATACGCAGTATTTT.

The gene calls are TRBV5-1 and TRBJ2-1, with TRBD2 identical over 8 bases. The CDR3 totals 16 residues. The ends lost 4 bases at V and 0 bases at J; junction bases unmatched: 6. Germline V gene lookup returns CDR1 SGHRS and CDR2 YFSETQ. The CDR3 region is CASSQSSGDSYNEQFF. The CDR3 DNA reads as TGCGCCAGCAGCCAAAGTAGCGGGGACTCCTACAATGAGCAGTTCTTC.

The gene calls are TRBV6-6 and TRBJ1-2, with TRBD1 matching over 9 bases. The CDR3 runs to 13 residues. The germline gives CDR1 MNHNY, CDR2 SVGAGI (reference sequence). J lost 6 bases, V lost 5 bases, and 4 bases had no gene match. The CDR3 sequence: CASSNRQGDGYTF. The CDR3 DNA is TGTGCCAGCAGTAACCGACAGGGGGATGGCTACACCTTC.